These T cell receptor beta chains were read from a single sample in a study of cytomegalovirus exposure and HLA in healthy donors. Using immunoSEQ multiplex PCR, the repertoire was profiled, and TCRdb retains in-frame clones only, with some absent. The profile shows 200,000 to 250,000 clones, about 78% of them singletons. The source material was PBMCs. Receptor source: a male donor in good health and CMV-seronegative. Both conserved end residues are part of each CDR3. The order of the fields is V gene, D gene, clone size, J gene, CDR3 DNA, CDR3 protein. A D gene is named only where the DNA matches it firmly. The listing skips clone size in some rows; elsewhere it reads once, few, many or a size class.

>TRBV6-1|TRBD2|-|TRBJ2-1
TGTGCCAGCAGTGAAGAAAGCTTATCTAGCGGGAGTCTCGATGAGCAGTTCTTC
CASSEESLSSGSLDEQFF
>TRBV15|-|-|TRBJ2-7
TGTGCCACCAGCAGAGCCTCTCCCGGGGAGCAGTACTTC
CATSRASPGEQYF
>TRBV7-3|TRBD2|-|TRBJ2-1
TGTGCCAGCAGCTTGGGTCTAGCGGACAATGAGCAGTTCTTC
CASSLGLADNEQFF
>TRBV18|-|-|TRBJ2-5
TGTGCCAGCTCTTCCAAACTCGACACGGAGGGGACCCAGTACTTC
CASSSKLDTEGTQYF
>TRBV2|-|-|TRBJ2-7
TGTGCCAGTCAGGCTAGTAGGGGTCCCTACGAGCAGTACTTC
CASQASRGPYEQYF
>TRBV4-1|-|-|TRBJ2-5
TGCGCCAGCAGCCAAAATCTGGAGAGAGTTAGGGAGACCCAGTACTTC
CASSQNLERVRETQYF
>TRBV20-1|TRBD1|-|TRBJ1-4
TGCAGTGCTGGGGGACAGGAAAAACTGTTTTTT
CSAGGQEKLFF
>TRBV11-2|-|-|TRBJ1-3
TGTGCCAGCAAAAACTCGCCATCTGGAAACACCATATATTTT
CASKNSPSGNTIYF
>TRBV4-1|TRBD1|-|TRBJ1-4
TGCGCCAGCAGCCAATCGGGACAGACGACTGAAAAACTGTTTTTT
CASSQSGQTTEKLFF
>TRBV5-1|TRBD1|-|TRBJ2-1
TGCGCCAGCAGCTCGGGACAGGGAAACTACAATGAGCAGTTCTTC
CASSSGQGNYNEQFF
>TRBV5-4|TRBD2|-|TRBJ2-1
TGTGCCAGCAGCTTGGCCGGGACTAGCCGGAGTAATGAGCAGTTCTTC
CASSLAGTSRSNEQFF
>TRBV14|TRBD1|-|TRBJ2-3
TGTGCCAGCAGCCAAGACGGGACAGGGTTCACAGATACGCAGTATTTT
CASSQDGTGFTDTQYF
>TRBV11-2|-|-|TRBJ2-1
TGTGCCAGCATCCTAATGATAGGAGGCAATGAGCAGTTCTTC
CASILMIGGNEQFF
>TRBV12-5|-|-|TRBJ1-1
TGTGCTAGTGGCGACAGTGATCGTCGTGGAGAAGCTTTCTTT
CASGDSDRRGEAFF
>TRBV7-3|TRBD1|-|TRBJ2-2
TGTGCCAGCAGCTACGGACAGGGCCTAAACACCGGGGAGCTGTTTTTT
CASSYGQGLNTGELFF
>TRBV7-9|TRBD2|-|TRBJ2-7
TGTGCCAGCAGCCCCAATAGCGGGAGACTCTACGAGCAGTACTTC
CASSPNSGRLYEQYF
>TRBV5-5|-|-|TRBJ2-1
TGTGCCAGCAGCTTGGTCGGGGTTTGGGATGAGCAGTTCTTC
CASSLVGVWDEQFF
>TRBV7-8|TRBD2|-|TRBJ2-7
TGTGCCAGCAGCTCCCTGGGAGGGCGACACGAGCAGTACTTC
CASSSLGGRHEQYF
>TRBV10-2|TRBD2|few|TRBJ2-7
TGCGCCAGCGGACGGACTAGACGCGACGAGCAGTACTTC
CASGRTRRDEQYF
>TRBV7-3|-|-|TRBJ2-3
TGTGCCAGCAGCTTAAGTGGCCTGGCTACAGATACGCAGTATTTT
CASSLSGLATDTQYF
>TRBV5-4|-|once|TRBJ2-7
TGTGCCAGCAGGCCGCGCGGGATACTATTTTCCTACGAGCAGTACTTC
CASRPRGILFSYEQYF
>TRBV6-5|-|-|TRBJ1-4
TGTGCCAGCAGACGGAGCGGGGGAGGGGAAAAACTGTTTTTT
CASRRSGGGEKLFF